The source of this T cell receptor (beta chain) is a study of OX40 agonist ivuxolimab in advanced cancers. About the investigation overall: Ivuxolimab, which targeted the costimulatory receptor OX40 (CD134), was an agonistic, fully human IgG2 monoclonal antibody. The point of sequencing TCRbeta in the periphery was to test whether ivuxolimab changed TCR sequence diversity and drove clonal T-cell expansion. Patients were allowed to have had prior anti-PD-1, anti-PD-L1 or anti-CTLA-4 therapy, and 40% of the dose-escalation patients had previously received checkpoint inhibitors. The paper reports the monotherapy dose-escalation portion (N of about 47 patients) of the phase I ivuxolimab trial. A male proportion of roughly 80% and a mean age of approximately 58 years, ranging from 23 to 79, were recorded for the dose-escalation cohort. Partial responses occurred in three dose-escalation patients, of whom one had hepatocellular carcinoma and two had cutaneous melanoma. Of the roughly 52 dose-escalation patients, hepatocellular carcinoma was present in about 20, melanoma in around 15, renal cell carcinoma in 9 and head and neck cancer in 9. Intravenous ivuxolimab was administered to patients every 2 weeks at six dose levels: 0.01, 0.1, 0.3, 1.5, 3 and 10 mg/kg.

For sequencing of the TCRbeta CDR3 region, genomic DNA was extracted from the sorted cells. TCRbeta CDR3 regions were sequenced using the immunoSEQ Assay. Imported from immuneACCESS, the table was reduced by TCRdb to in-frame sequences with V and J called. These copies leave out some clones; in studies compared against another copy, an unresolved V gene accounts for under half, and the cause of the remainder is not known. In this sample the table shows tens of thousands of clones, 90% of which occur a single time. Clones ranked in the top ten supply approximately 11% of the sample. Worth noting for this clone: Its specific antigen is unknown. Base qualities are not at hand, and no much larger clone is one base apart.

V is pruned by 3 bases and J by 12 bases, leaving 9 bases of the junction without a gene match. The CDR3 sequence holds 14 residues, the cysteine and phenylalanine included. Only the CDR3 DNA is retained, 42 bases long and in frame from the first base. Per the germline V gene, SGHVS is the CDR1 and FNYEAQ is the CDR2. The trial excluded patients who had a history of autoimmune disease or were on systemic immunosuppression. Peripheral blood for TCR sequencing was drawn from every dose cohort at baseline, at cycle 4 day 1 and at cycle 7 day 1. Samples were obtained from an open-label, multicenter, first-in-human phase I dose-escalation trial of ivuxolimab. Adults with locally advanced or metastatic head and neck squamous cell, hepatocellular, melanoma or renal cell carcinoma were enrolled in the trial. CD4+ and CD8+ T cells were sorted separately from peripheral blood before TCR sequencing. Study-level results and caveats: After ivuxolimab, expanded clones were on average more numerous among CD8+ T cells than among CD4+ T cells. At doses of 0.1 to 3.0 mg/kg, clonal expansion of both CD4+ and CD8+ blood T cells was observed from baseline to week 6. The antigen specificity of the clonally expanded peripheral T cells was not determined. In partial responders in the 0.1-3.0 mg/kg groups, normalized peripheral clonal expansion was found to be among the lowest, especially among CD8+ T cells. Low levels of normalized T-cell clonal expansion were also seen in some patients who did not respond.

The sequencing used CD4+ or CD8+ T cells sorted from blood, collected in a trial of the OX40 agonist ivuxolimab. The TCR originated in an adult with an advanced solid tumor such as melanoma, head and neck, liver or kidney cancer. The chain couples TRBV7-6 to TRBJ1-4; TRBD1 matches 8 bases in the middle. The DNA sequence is TGTGCCAGCAGCTTTGCAGGGACAGGCATGGAACTGTTTTTT. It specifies CASSFAGTGMELFF. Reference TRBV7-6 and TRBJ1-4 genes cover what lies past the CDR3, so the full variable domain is GAGVSQSPRYKVTKRGQDVALRCDPISGHVSLYWYRQALGQGPEFLTYFNYEAQQDKSGLPNDRFSAERPEGSISTLTIQRTEQRDSAMYRCASSFAGTGMELFFGSGTQLSVL.